This TCR beta chain is from a study of CD8+ T cells in alopecia areata. Extracted RNA was reverse transcribed into cDNA, the sequencing template. Assay used: immunoSEQ multiplex PCR; TCRdb lists only in-frame clones, some missing. The sample holds approximately 150,000 clones, 55% to 65% seen once. Sorting of PBMCs yielded the CD4+ and CD8+ T cells. CDR3 length equals 17 residues. V gave up 2 bases and J gave up 2 bases, with 18 bases separating them. Germline-derived CDR1 and CDR2 are SGHDN and FVKESK. Sequenced input: CD4+ T cells sorted from blood. This clonotype was obtained from a human donor in good health. The rearrangement uses TRBV14 and TRBJ2-5; weak D call: TRBD2 (6 bases). The CDR3 DNA follows: TGTGCCAGCAGCCAATCTTTCCTGCGGGGCCTACAAGAGACCCAGTACTTC. Translated: CASSQSFLRGLQETQYF.